This is a list of T cell receptor beta chains from one sample in a study of graft-versus-host responses after intestinal transplantation. Using immunoSEQ multiplex PCR, the repertoire was profiled, and TCRdb retains in-frame clones only, with some absent. The sample lists 40,000 or so clones, around 95% occurring once. The sequencing here drew on PBMCs, taken 16 days after intestinal transplant. These receptors were collected from a human patient who received an intestinal transplant, so some T cells may come from the graft donor. CDR3s include the opening cysteine and the closing phenylalanine or tryptophan.

J: TRBJ2-3; V: TRBV27; CDR3: CASSPRAGSTDTQYF
J: TRBJ1-1; V: TRBV29-1; CDR3: CSVEMGTFAGAEAFF
J: TRBJ1-2; V: TRBV27; CDR3: CASSLKGTGVCGYTF
J: TRBJ2-1; V: TRBV9; CDR3: CASSVAPSSYNEQFF
J: TRBJ1-1; V: TRBV9; CDR3: CASSDTGGVFTEAFF
J: TRBJ2-3; V: TRBV27; CDR3: CASFGVPLDTQYF
J: TRBJ2-7; V: TRBV7-9; CDR3: CASSFDFSSYEQYF
J: TRBJ2-5; V: TRBV4-3; CDR3: CASSQESGIALQTQYF
J: TRBJ2-7; V: TRBV7-9; CDR3: CASSPQTYEQYF
J: TRBJ1-1; V: TRBV19; CDR3: CASSIAVNTEAFF
J: TRBJ2-7; V: TRBV28; CDR3: CASSFTPRQGSYEQYF
J: TRBJ2-7; V: TRBV4-3; CDR3: CASSQDTGGEQYF
J: TRBJ2-1; V: TRBV30; CDR3: CAWMTLAGVGNEQFF
J: TRBJ2-3; V: TRBV9; CDR3: CASSVGGRRTDTQYF
J: TRBJ1-3; V: TRBV7-9; CDR3: CASSFLGTRSGNTIYF